This T cell receptor delta chain was identified during a study of Vδ1+ human thymocytes. Study findings and constraints: Thymic TRG and TRD repertoires appeared highly polyclonal, with Gaussian CDR3 length distributions. TRD repertoires were essentially private, unlike widely shared TRG clonotypes. Thymic delta-chain repertoires held roughly 18% Vdelta2 sequences and few Vdelta3, despite high sort purity.

After alphabeta T cell depletion, CD3+ Vdelta1+ Vdelta2- thymocytes were sorted. Extracted RNA was reverse transcribed into cDNA. CDR3 amplicons came from multiplex PCR with pooled V-gene forward and constant-region reverse primers. TCRdb called clones anew from the multiplex PCR reads with CATT. The data show 54,000 or so delta-chain clones, around 15% seen once. Germline V gene lookup returns CDR1 TSWWSYY and CDR2 QGS. Trimming removed 0 bases from V and 3 bases from J; junction bases left unmatched: 3. The CDR3 length is 16 residues. A remark on this clone: Its antigen is currently unknown.

The sample comprised Vdelta1+ gamma-delta thymocytes from the thymus. Subset described: FACS-sorted CD3+ TCRalphabeta- TCRVdelta1+ TCRVdelta2- thymocytes. The rearrangement uses TRDV1 and TRDJ1, with TRDD3 matching over 11 bases. This clonotype was obtained from a boy under three years old who had congenital heart surgery. The CDR3 DNA reads TGTGCTCTTGGGGAACTGGCTGGGGGATACCCCGATAAACTCATCTTT. Amino acids: CALGELAGGYPDKLIF.